These 9 T cell receptor beta chains were all obtained from the same sample, sequenced in a study of T cell repertoires in cytomegalovirus infection. Their antigen targets remain unknown. TCRdb reprocessed the reads with MiXCR, giving one entry per CDR3 protein. The sample has tens of thousands of distinct CDR3 sequences; roughly half are singletons. Sequencing used CD8+ T cells from cultured PBMCs, obtained from culture after CMV antigen stimulation. These receptors all stem from a human donor in good health (CMV status not recorded). Some clones in this sample may be carry-over from other donors' samples.

The chain has TRBV24-1 and TRBJ2-5; 8 positions match TRBD1. The CDR3 sequence is 13 residues long. After removal of 7 bases from V and 5 bases from J, the junction contained 5 bases not matched to a gene. Germline V gene sequence: CDR1 KGHDR, CDR2 SFDVKD. The CDR3 reads CATRTGAGETQYF. The CDR3 region has the DNA TGTGCCACCAGGACAGGGGCCGGGGAGACCCAGTACTTC.

This clonotype was seen more than once but under ten times. This sequence joins TRBV7-9 and TRBJ2-1, with 9 bases that match TRBD1. The CDR3 spans 16 residues. Per germline, CDR1 SEHNR and CDR2 FQNEAQ (reference sequence). The ends lost 4 bases at V and 6 bases at J; junction bases unmatched: 10. Here the CDR3 reads CASSSLTGGRVNEQFF. CDR3 coding DNA: TGTGCCAGCAGCTCACTGACAGGGGGTCGAGTCAATGAGCAGTTCTTC.

Many counts were recorded for this clonotype. The gene calls are TRBV19 and TRBJ2-1; 8 nucleotides line up with TRBD2. Germline values: CDR1 LNHDA, CDR2 SQIVND (reference sequence). This CDR3 region has 16 residues. J gave up 0 bases and V 5 bases, and 6 bases lay outside the gene matches. In DNA form, the CDR3 reads TGTGCCAGTAGTCTTGGACTAGCCGGCTCCTACAATGAGCAGTTCTTC. It is translated as CASSLGLAGSYNEQFF.

This sequence joins TRBV5-6 and TRBJ1-4; 7 positions agree with TRBD1. Germline CDR1 reads SGHDT; CDR2 reads YYEEEE. V was pared by 2 bases and J by 8 bases, with 15 bases of the junction left unmatched. The CDR3 spans 17 residues. The CDR3 reads CASSFPDGQVESEKLFF. The CDR3 DNA is TGTGCCAGCAGCTTTCCCGATGGACAGGTCGAATCGGAAAAACTGTTTTTT.

The V and J genes are TRBV5-1 and TRBJ2-2, with D unclear. Germline V lookup: CDR1 SGHRS, CDR2 YFSETQ. Deletions cut 4 bases from V and 2 bases from J, with 18 bases between. The CDR3 has 17 residues. The CDR3 bases are TGCGCCAGCAGCCCCGGGTCTGCAAGGAGTAACACCGGGGAGCTGTTTTTT. Translation gives CASSPGSARSNTGELFF. Using reference TRBV5-1 and TRBJ2-2 for the parts outside the CDR3, the full variable domain is KAGVTQTPRYLIKTRGQQVTLSCSPISGHRSVSWYQQTPGQGLQFLFEYFSETQRNKGNFPGRFSGRQFSNSRSEMNVSTLELGDSALYLCASSPGSARSNTGELFFGEGSRLTVL.

This clonotype appeared a few times. The gene calls are TRBV7-9 and TRBJ2-7; 10 positions match TRBD2. Germline V gives CDR1 SEHNR, CDR2 FQNEAQ (reference sequence). The CDR3 has 13 amino acids. With V trimmed by 7 bases and J by 7 bases, 7 bases remained unmatched. This CDR3 is CASNAGLAKEQYF. For the CDR3, the DNA is TGTGCCAGCAACGCGGGACTAGCGAAAGAGCAGTACTTC.

The rearrangement links TRBV24-1 to TRBJ2-1; 11 bases map to TRBD2. After removal of 1 base from V and 9 bases from J, the junction contained 19 bases not matched to a gene. Germline V gene sequence: CDR1 KGHDR, CDR2 SFDVKD. The CDR3 is 20 residues long. CDR3 region: CATSDFRQGGSGRARIEQFF. The CDR3 nucleotides read TGTGCCACCAGTGATTTCAGACAGGGGGGTAGCGGGAGGGCCAGGATTGAGCAGTTCTTC.

V gene TRBV6-1 combines with J gene TRBJ2-1; TRBD1 matches at 9 bases. The CDR3 runs 16 residues. J gave up 2 bases and V 1 base, and 3 bases lay outside the gene matches. Germline CDR1 is MNHNS and CDR2 is SASEGT. DNA for the CDR3: TGTGCCAGCAGTGAAGAGGACAGGGGACCCTACAATGAGCAGTTCTTC. The encoded protein is CASSEEDRGPYNEQFF.

The CDR3 DNA is TGCGCCAGCAGCTTGGGAGGGGACATTAACACTGAAGCTTTCTTT. Translation: CASSLGGDINTEAFF. J is TRBJ1-1 and V is TRBV5-1, with D possibly being TRBD1 (6 bases). Trimming shortened V by 0 bases and J by 2 bases, and 11 bases separated the two germline ends. The CDR3 covers 15 residues. Germline values: CDR1 SGHRS, CDR2 YFSETQ.